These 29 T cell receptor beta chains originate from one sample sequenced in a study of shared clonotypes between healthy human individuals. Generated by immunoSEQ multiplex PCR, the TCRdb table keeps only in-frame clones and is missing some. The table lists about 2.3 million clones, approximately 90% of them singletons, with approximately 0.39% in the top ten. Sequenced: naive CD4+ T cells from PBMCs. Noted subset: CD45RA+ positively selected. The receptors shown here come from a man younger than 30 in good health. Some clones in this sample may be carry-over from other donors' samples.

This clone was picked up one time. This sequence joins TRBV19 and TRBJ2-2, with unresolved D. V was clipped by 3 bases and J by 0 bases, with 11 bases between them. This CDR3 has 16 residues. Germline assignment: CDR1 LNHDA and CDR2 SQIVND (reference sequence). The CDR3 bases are TGTGCCAGTAGTATGGAAGGTAGGTCGAACACCGGGGAGCTGTTTTTT. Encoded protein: CASSMEGRSNTGELFF.

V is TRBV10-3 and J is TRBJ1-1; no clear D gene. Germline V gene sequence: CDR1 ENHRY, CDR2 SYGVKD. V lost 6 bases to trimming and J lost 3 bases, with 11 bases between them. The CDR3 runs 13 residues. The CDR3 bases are TGTGCCATCAGGTGGATTGGGGACACTGAAGCTTTCTTT. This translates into CAIRWIGDTEAFF.

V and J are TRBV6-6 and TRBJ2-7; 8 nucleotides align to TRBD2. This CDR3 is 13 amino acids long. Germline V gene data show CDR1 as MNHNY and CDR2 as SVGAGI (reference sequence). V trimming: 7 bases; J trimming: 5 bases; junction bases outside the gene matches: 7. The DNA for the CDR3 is TGTGCCAGCACCCCGGGGGGGAAGGACGAGCAGTACTTC. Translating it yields CASTPGGKDEQYF.

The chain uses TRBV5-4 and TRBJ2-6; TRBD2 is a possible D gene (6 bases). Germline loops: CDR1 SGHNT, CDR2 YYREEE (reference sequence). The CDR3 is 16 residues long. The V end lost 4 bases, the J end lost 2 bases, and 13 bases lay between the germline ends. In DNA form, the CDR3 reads TGTGCCAGCAGCCAAACCGGGGGAACTGGGGCCAACGTCCTGACTTTC. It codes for CASSQTGGTGANVLTF.

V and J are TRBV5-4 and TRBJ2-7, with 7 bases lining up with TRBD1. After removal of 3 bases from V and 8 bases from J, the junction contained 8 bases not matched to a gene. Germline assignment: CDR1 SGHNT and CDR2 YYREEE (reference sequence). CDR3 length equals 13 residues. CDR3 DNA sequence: TGTGCCAGCAGCTCTACAGGGGCTAGCAAGCAGTACTTC. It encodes CASSSTGASKQYF.

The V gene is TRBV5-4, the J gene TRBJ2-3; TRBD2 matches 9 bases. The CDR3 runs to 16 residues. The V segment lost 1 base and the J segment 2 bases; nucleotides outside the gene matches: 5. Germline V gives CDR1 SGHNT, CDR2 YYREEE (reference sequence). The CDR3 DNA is TGTGCCAGCAGCTTGAAGCTAGCGGGATACACAGATACGCAGTATTTT. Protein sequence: CASSLKLAGYTDTQYF.

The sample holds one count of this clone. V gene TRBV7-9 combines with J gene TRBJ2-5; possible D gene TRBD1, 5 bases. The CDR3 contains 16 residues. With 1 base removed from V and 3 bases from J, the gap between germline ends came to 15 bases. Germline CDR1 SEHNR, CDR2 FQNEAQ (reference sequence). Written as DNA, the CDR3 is TGTGCCAGCAGCTTAGAGAAGGGGCGCGGTAAAGAGACCCAGTACTTC. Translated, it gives CASSLEKGRGKETQYF.

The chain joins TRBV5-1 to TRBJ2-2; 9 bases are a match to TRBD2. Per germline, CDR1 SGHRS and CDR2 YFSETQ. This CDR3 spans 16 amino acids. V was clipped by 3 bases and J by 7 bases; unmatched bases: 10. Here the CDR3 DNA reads TGCGCCAGCAGCTGGGTAGCGGGAGTTCTAGACGGGGAGCTGTTTTTT. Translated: CASSWVAGVLDGELFF.

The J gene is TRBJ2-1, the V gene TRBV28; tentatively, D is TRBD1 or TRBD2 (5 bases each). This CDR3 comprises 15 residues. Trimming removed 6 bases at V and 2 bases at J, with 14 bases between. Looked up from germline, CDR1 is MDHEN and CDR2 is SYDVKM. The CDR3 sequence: CASRPGTATYNEQFF. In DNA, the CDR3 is TGTGCCAGCAGACCCGGGACGGCTACCTACAATGAGCAGTTCTTC.

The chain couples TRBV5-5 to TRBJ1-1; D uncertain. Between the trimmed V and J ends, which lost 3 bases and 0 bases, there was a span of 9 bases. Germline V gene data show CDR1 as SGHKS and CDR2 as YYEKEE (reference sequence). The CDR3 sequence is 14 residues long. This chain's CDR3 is CASSSPALNTEAFF. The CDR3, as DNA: TGTGCCAGCAGCTCGCCTGCACTGAACACTGAAGCTTTCTTT.

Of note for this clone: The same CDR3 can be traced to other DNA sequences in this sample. CDR3 region: CASSLGQGGNTEAFF. The CDR3 DNA is TGTGCCAGCTCTCTCGGACAGGGTGGGAACACTGAAGCTTTCTTT. The V gene is TRBV18, the J gene TRBJ1-1, with 8 bases aligning to TRBD1. V trimming: 6 bases; J trimming: 1 base; junction bases outside the gene matches: 7. Germline CDR1 is KGHSH and CDR2 is LQKENI. The CDR3 is made up of 15 amino acids.

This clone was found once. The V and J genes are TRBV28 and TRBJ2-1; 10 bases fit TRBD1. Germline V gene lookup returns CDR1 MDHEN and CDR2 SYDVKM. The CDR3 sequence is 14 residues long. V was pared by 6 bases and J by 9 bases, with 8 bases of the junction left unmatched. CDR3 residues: CASRGGQGTSEQFF. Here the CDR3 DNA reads TGTGCCAGCAGGGGGGGACAGGGGACGAGTGAGCAGTTCTTC.

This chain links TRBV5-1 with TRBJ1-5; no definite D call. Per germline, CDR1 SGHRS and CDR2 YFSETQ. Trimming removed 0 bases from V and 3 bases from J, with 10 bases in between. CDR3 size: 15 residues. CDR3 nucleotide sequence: TGCGCCAGCAGCTTGGTTGGAGGGCCCAATCAGCCCCAGCATTTT. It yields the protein CASSLVGGPNQPQHF.

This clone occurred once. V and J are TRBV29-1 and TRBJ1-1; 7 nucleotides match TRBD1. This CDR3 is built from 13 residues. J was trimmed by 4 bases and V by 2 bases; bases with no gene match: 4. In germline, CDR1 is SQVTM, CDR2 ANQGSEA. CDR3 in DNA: TGCAGCGTTGAACCGGCAGGGGGCACTGAAGCTTTCTTT. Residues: CSVEPAGGTEAFF.

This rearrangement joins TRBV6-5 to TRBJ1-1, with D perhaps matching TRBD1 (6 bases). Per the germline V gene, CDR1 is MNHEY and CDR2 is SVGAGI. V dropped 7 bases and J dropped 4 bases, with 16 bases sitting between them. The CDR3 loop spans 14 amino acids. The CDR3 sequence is CASTSVGTSTEAFF. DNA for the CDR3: TGTGCCAGCACCTCGGTCGGGACATCCACTGAAGCTTTCTTT.

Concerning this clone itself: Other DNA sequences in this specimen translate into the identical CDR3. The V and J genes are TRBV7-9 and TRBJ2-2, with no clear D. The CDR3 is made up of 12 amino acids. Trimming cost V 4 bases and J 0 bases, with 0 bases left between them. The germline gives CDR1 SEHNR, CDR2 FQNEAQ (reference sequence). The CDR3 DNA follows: TGTGCCAGCAGCTCGAACACCGGGGAGCTGTTTTTT. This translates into CASSSNTGELFF. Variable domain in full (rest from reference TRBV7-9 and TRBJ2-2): DTGVSQNPRHKITKRGQNVTFRCDPISEHNRLYWYRQTLGQGPEFLTYFQNEAQLEKSRLLSDRFSAERPKGSFSTLEIQRTEQGDSAMYLCASSSNTGELFFGEGSRLTVL.

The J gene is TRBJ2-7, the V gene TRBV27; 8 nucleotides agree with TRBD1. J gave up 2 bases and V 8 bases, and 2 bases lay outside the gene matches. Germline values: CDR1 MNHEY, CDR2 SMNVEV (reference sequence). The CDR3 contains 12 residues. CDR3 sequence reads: CASRTGPYEQYF. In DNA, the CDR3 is TGTGCCAGCCGGACAGGGCCCTACGAGCAGTACTTC.

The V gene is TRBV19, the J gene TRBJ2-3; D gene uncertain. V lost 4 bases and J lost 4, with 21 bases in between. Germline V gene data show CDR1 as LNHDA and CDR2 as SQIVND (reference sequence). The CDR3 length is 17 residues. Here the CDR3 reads CASSTTPRLRRPDTQYF. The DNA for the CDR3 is TGTGCCAGTAGTACGACCCCCCGCCTGCGTAGACCAGATACGCAGTATTTT.

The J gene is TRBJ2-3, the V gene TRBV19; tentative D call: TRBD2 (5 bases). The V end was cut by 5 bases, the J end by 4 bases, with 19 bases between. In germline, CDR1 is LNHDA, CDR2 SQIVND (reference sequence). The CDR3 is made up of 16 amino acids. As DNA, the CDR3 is TGTGCCAGTAGTCCTACTCCGGGATTAAGGGCAGATACGCAGTATTTT. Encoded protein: CASSPTPGLRADTQYF.

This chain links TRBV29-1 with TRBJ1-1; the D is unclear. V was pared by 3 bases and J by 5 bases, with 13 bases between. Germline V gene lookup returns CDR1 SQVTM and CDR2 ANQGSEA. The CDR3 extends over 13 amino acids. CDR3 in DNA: TGCAGCGTTGAGCCCCTGAGAGGGACTGAAGCTTTCTTT. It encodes CSVEPLRGTEAFF.

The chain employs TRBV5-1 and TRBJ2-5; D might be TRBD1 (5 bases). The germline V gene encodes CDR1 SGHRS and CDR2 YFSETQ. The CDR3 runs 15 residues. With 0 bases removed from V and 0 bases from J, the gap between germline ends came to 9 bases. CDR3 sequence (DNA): TGCGCCAGCAGCTTGGTAGTAGGGGACCAAGAGACCCAGTACTTC. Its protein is CASSLVVGDQETQYF.

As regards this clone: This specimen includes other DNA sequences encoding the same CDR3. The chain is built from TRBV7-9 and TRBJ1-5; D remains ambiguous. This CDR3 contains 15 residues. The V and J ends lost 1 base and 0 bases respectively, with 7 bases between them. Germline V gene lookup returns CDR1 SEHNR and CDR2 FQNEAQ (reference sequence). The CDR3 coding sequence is TGTGCCAGCAGCTTAGGCCGAGATAGCAATCAGCCCCAGCATTTT. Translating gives CASSLGRDSNQPQHF.

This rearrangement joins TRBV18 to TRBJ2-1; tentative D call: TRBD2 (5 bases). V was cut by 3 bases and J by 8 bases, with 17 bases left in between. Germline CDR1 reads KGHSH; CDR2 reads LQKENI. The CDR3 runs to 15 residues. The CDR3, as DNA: TGTGCCAGCTCACCGGGTTTAGGGAGTCCCGATGAGCAGTTCTTC. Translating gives CASSPGLGSPDEQFF. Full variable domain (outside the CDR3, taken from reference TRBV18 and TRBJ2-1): NAGVMQNPRHLVRRRGQEARLRCSPMKGHSHVYWYRQLPEEGLKFMVYLQKENIIDESGMPKERFSAEFPKEGPSILRIQQVVRGDSAAYFCASSPGLGSPDEQFFGPGTRLTVL.

CDR3 residues: CASSPAAGTNTEAFF. Here the CDR3 DNA reads TGTGCCAGCTCACCTGCCGCAGGGACGAACACTGAAGCTTTCTTT. The genes are TRBV18 and TRBJ1-1, with D possibly being TRBD1 (5 bases). CDR1 is KGHSH and CDR2 is LQKENI in the germline V gene. Trimming left V 3 bases short and J 1 base short, with 12 bases between. This CDR3 comprises 15 residues.

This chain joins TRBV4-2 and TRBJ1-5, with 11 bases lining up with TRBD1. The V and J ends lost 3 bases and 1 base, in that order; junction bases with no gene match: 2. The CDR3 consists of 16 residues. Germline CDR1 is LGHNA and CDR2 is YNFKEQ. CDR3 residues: CASSQGDRGSNQPQHF. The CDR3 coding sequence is TGTGCCAGCAGCCAGGGGGACAGGGGGAGCAATCAGCCCCAGCATTTT.

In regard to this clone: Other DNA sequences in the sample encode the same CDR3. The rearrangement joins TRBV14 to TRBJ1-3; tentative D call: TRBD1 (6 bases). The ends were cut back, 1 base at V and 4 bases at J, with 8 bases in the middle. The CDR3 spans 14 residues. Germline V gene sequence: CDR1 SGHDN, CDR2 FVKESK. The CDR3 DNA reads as TGTGCCAGCAGCCAAGTGGGGGCCGGAAACACCATATATTTT. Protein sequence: CASSQVGAGNTIYF. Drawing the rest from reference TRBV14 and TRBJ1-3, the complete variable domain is EAGVTQFPSHSVIEKGQTVTLRCDPISGHDNLYWYRRVMGKEIKFLLHFVKESKQDESGMPNNRFLAERTGGTYSTLKVQPAELEDSGVYFCASSQVGAGNTIYFGEGSWLTVV.

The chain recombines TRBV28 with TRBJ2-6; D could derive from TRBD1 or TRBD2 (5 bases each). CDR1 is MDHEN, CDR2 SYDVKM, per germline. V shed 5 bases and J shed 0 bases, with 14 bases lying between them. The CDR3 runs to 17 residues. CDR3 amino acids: CASSLLGVGSGANVLTF. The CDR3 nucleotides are TGTGCCAGCAGTCTTCTGGGGGTGGGCTCTGGGGCCAACGTCCTGACTTTC.

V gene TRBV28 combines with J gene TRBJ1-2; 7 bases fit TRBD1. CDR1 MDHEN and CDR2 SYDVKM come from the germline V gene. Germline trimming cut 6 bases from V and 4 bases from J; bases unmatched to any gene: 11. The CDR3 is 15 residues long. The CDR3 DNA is TGTGCCAGCAGCCGACCCTACAGGGGTAGCTATGGCTACACCTTC. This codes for CASSRPYRGSYGYTF.

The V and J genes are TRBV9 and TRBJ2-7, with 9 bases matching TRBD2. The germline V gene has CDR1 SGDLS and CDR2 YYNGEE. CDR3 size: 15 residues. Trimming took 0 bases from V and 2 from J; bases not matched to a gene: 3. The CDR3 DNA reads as TGTGCCAGCAGCGTAGAGCCTAGCGGGACCTACGAGCAGTACTTC. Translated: CASSVEPSGTYEQYF.